A selection of T cell receptor beta chains follows, all from one sample in a study of CD8 T cells in ankylosing spondylitis. TCRdb re-called the 5' RACE reads through MiXCR, storing one row per CDR3 protein. Found here are 390,000 or so distinct CDR3 sequences, 20% to 25% of them singletons; the top ten hold about 16%. Sequenced sample: blood, either unsorted or a sorted T cell fraction (not recorded which). The receptors were gathered from a male donor with ankylosing spondylitis. Each CDR3 is given with its conserved first and last residue. The D gene is left open where the match is weak. Size is omitted from some rows. Given values are once, few, many or a class for expanded clones.

TRBJ2-1,few,TRBD1,TRBV12-3/TRBV12-4,TGTGCCAGCAAGGACAGGGCATCTAACAATGAGCAGTTCTTC,CASKDRASNNEQFF
TRBJ2-2,NA,NA,TRBV4-2,TGTGCCAGCAGCCAAGAAACCGGGAAGAACACCGGGGAGCTGTTTTTT,CASSQETGKNTGELFF
TRBJ2-3,many,NA,TRBV29-1,TGCAGCGTGCGCGAGGCAGATACGCAGTATTTT,CSVREADTQYF
TRBJ1-3,NA,NA,TRBV2,TGTGCCAGCAGGGGGAGGATCTCTGGAAACACCATATATTTT,CASRGRISGNTIYF
TRBJ2-2,few,NA,TRBV5-1,TGCGCCAGCAGCTCAAATAGCGGGAACACCGGGGAGCTGTTTTTT,CASSSNSGNTGELFF
TRBJ2-2,few,TRBD1,TRBV12-3/TRBV12-4,TGTGCCAGCAGGTTCGGCACCGGGACAGACACCGGGGAGCTGTTTTTT,CASRFGTGTDTGELFF
TRBJ1-2,few,TRBD1,TRBV20-1,TGCAGTGCCGTCGGACAGGTCGGTAGGGGCTACACCTTC,CSAVGQVGRGYTF
TRBJ2-1,NA,TRBD2,TRBV7-2,TGTGCCAGCAGCTTAGGGCTAGCGGGACGTTCTGAGCAGTTCTTC,CASSLGLAGRSEQFF
TRBJ1-2,NA,NA,TRBV28,TGTGCCATTAATAGGAGACAGGCTGGGACCGACTACACCTTC,CAINRRQAGTDYTF
TRBJ2-2,few,TRBD2,TRBV12-3/TRBV12-4,TGTGCCAGCAGTTTCGAGACTAGCGGGTCGAACACCGGGGAGCTGTTTTTT,CASSFETSGSNTGELFF
TRBJ2-2,NA,NA,TRBV24-1,TGTGCCACCAGTGATACCGGGACACCGACCGGGGAGCTGTTTTTT,CATSDTGTPTGELFF
TRBJ1-2,many,NA,TRBV20-1,TGCAGTGTTGGACCGACCACGGCTGGCTATGGCTACACCTTC,CSVGPTTAGYGYTF